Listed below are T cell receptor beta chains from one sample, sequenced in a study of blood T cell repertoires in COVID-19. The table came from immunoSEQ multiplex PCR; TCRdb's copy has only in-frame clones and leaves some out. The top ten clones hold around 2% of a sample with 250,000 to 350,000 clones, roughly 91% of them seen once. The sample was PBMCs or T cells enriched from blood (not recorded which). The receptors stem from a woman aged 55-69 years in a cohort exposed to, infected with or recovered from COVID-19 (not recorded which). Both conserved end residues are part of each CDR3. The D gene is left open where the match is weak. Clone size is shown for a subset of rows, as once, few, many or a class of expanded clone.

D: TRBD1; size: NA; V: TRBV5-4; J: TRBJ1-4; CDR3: CASSIGGGATNEKLFF; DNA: TGTGCCAGCAGCATAGGGGGCGGTGCAACTAATGAAAAACTGTTTTTT
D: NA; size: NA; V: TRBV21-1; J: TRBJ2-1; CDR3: CASSQEGQGCLEQFF; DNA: TGTGCCAGCAGCCAAGAGGGGCAGGGGTGTCTCGAGCAGTTCTTC
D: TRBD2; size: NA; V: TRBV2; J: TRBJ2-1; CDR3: CASTTSGRLNEQFF; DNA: TGTGCCAGCACTACTAGCGGGAGGTTAAATGAGCAGTTCTTC
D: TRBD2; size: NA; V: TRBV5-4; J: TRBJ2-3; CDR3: CASSGGGKGTSGTDTQYF; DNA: TGTGCCAGCAGCGGGGGAGGGAAAGGGACTAGCGGGACAGATACGCAGTATTTT
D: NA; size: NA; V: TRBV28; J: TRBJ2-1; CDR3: CASSLSGLVEGNEQFF; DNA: TGTGCCAGCAGTTTAAGCGGGCTAGTGGAGGGCAATGAGCAGTTCTTC
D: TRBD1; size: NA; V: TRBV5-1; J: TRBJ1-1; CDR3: CASSLDRGRTEAFF; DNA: TGCGCCAGCAGCTTGGACAGGGGTCGGACTGAAGCTTTCTTT
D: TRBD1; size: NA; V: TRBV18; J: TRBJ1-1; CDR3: CASSPDRGGLNTEAFF; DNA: TGTGCCAGCTCACCCGACAGGGGCGGACTGAACACTGAAGCTTTCTTT
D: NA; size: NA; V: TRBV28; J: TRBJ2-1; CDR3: CASNAGQVNEQFF; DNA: TGTGCCAGCAACGCAGGGCAAGTCAATGAGCAGTTCTTC
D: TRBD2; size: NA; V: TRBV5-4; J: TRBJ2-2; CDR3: CASSLAGGGTGELFF; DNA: TGTGCCAGCAGCTTAGCGGGAGGAGGTACCGGGGAGCTGTTTTTT
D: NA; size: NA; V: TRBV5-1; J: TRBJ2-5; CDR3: CASSRPGVRETQYF; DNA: TGCGCCAGCAGCCGCCCGGGGGTCCGAGAGACCCAGTACTTC
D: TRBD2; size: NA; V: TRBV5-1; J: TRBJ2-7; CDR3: CASSLAESGTSYEQYF; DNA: TGCGCCAGCAGCTTGGCCGAAAGCGGGACCTCCTACGAGCAGTACTTC
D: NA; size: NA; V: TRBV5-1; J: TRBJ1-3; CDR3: CASSLGQASGNTIYF; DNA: TGCGCCAGCAGCTTGGGGCAGGCTTCTGGAAACACCATATATTTT
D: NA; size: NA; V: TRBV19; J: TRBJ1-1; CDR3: CASSITGRYTEAFF; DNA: TGTGCCAGTAGTATTACCGGGAGGTACACTGAAGCTTTCTTT
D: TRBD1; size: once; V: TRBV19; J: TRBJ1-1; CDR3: CASPRTGRHKNTEAFF; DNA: TGTGCCAGTCCCCGGACAGGAAGGCATAAGAACACTGAAGCTTTCTTT
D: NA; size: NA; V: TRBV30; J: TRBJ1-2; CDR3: CAWRKGGTSGYGYTF; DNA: TGTGCCTGGAGGAAGGGAGGGACGTCGGGCTATGGCTACACCTTC
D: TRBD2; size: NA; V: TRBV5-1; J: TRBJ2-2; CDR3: CASSNSSGSGELFF; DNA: TGCGCCAGCAGCAACTCTAGCGGGTCCGGGGAGCTGTTTTTT
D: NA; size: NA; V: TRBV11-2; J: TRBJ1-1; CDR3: CASSSSLGGHKNTEAFF; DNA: TGTGCCAGCAGCTCCTCTTTGGGGGGGCATAAGAACACTGAAGCTTTCTTT
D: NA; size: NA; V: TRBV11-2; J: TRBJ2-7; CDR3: CASSWGDYSYEQYF; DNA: TGTGCCAGCAGCTGGGGAGATTACTCCTACGAGCAGTACTTC
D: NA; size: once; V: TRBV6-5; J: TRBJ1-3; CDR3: CASSFGTGYAGNTIYF; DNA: TGTGCCAGCAGTTTCGGAACAGGGTACGCTGGAAACACCATATATTTT
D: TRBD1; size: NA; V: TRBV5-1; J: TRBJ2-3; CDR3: CASSLGQGIPDTQYF; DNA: TGCGCCAGCAGCTTGGGACAGGGGATCCCAGATACGCAGTATTTT
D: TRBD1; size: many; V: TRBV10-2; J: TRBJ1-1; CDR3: CASSGPGQGRTEAFF; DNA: TGCGCCAGCAGTGGACCGGGACAGGGTCGCACTGAAGCTTTCTTT
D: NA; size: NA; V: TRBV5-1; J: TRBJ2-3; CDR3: CASSSPGQADTDTQYF; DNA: TGCGCCAGCAGCTCCCCGGGACAAGCCGACACAGATACGCAGTATTTT
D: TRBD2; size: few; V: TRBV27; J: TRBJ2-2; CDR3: CASSLPRLAGGRRGELFF; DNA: TGTGCCAGCAGTTTACCCCGACTAGCGGGAGGTCGAAGGGGGGAGCTGTTTTTT
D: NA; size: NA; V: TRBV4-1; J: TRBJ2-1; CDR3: CASSQDFTSLGSYNEQFF; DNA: TGCGCCAGCAGCCAAGACTTCACGAGCCTTGGCTCCTACAATGAGCAGTTCTTC
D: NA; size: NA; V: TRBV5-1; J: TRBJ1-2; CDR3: CASRTVGSNYGYTF; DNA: TGCGCCAGTCGGACAGTAGGATCTAACTATGGCTACACCTTC
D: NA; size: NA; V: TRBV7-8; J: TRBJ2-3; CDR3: CASSLYTDTQYF; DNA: TGTGCCAGCAGCCTATACACAGATACGCAGTATTTT
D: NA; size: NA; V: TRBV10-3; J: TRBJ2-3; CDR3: CAISEQGDTQYF; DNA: TGTGCCATCAGTGAGCAGGGAGATACGCAGTATTTT
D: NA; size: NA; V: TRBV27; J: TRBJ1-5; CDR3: CASSPTGGVGQPQHF; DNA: TGTGCCAGCAGCCCTACTGGGGGCGTTGGTCAGCCCCAGCATTTT
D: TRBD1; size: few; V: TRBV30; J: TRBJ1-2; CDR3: CAWRADRGQKANYGYTF; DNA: TGTGCCTGGAGGGCTGACAGGGGGCAGAAGGCTAACTATGGCTACACCTTC
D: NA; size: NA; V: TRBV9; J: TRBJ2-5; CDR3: CASSVAPSAGETQYF; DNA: TGTGCCAGCAGCGTAGCTCCATCCGCAGGAGAGACCCAGTACTTC
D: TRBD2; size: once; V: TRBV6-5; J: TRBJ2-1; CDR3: CASLPSGAYNEQFF; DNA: TGTGCCAGCCTGCCTAGCGGAGCCTACAATGAGCAGTTCTTC
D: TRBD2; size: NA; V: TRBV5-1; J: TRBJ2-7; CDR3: CASSSSGSLDEQYF; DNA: TGCGCCAGCAGCTCTAGCGGGAGTCTCGACGAGCAGTACTTC
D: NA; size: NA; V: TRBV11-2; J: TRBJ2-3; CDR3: CASSSSIATDTQYF; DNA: TGTGCCAGCAGCTCGTCTATAGCGACAGATACGCAGTATTTT
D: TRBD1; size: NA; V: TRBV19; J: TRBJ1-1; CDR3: CASGTGKIGTEAFF; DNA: TGTGCCAGCGGGACAGGGAAAATTGGCACTGAAGCTTTCTTT
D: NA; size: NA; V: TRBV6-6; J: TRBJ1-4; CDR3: CASSYLQINEKLFF; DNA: TGTGCCAGCAGTTACCTACAGATTAATGAAAAACTGTTTTTT
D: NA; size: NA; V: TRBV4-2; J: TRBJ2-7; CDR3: CASSQDKGSEQYF; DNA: TGTGCCAGCAGCCAAGATAAAGGGAGCGAGCAGTACTTC
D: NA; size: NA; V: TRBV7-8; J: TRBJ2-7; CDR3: CASSFTDTYEQYF; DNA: TGTGCCAGCAGCTTTACTGACACCTACGAGCAGTACTTC
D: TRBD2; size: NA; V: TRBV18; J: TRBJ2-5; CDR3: CASSPGLAGERETQYF; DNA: TGTGCCAGCTCACCGGGACTAGCGGGAGAGCGAGAGACCCAGTACTTC
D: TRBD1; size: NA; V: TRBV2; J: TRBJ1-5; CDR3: CASSGALSGGQGEAPQHF; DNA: TGTGCCAGCAGCGGAGCTCTTTCTGGGGGACAGGGGGAAGCGCCCCAGCATTTT
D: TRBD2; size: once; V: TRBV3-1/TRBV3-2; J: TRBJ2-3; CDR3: CASSDQLAGVGDTQYF; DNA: TGTGCCAGCAGCGATCAACTAGCGGGAGTTGGGGATACGCAGTATTTT
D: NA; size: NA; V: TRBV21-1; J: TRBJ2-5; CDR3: CASSPSGSGQETQYF; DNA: TGTGCCAGCAGTCCTAGCGGGAGCGGCCAAGAGACCCAGTACTTC
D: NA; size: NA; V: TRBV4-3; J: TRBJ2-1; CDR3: CASSQDPNEQFF; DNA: TGCGCCAGCAGCCAAGACCCGAATGAGCAGTTCTTC
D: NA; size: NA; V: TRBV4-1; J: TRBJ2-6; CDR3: CASSPAASSSGANVLTF; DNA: TGCGCCAGCAGCCCCGCGGCCTCGAGCTCTGGGGCCAACGTCCTGACTTTC
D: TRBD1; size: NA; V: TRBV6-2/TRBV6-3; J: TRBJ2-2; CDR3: CASSPGQGNYTGELFF; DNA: TGTGCCAGCAGTCCGGGACAGGGAAACTACACCGGGGAGCTGTTTTTT
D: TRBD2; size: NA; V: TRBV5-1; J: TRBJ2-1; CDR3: CASSLAPTSLEQFF; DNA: TGCGCCAGCAGCTTGGCCCCGACTAGCCTCGAGCAGTTCTTC
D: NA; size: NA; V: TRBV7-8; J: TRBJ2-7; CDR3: CASSLGGPYEQYF; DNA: TGTGCCAGCAGCTTAGGAGGGCCCTACGAGCAGTACTTC
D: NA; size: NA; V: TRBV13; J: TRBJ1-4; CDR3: CASSDGTALNEKLFF; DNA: TGTGCCAGCAGTGATGGGACTGCTCTTAATGAAAAACTGTTTTTT
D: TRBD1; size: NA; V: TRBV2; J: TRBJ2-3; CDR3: CASGRQGSTDTQYF; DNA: TGTGCCAGCGGTAGACAGGGAAGCACAGATACGCAGTATTTT
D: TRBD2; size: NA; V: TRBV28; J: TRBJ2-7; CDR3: CASSQGGQTHFEQYF; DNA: TGTGCCAGCAGCCAGGGAGGGCAAACCCATTTCGAGCAGTACTTC
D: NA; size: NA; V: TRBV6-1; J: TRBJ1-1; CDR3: CASSDTTRRAFF; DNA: TGTGCCAGCAGTGACACAACAAGGAGAGCTTTCTTT
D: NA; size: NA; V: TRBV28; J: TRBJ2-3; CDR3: CASSFGGLSTDTQYF; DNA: TGTGCCAGCAGTTTCGGGGGTCTCAGCACAGATACGCAGTATTTT
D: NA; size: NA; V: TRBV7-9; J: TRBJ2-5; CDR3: CASSSEETQYF; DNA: TGTGCCAGCAGCTCAGAAGAGACCCAGTACTTC
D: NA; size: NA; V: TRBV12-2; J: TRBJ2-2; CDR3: CASRLARGCANTGELFF; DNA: TGTGCAAGTCGCTTAGCGCGAGGATGCGCGAACACCGGGGAGCTGTTTTTT
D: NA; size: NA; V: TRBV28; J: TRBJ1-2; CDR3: CAGGVNYGYTF; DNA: TGTGCCGGGGGGGTGAACTATGGCTACACCTTC
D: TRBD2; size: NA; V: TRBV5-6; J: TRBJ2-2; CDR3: CASMLLAGVGELFF; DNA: TGTGCCAGCATGTTACTAGCGGGAGTCGGGGAGCTGTTTTTT
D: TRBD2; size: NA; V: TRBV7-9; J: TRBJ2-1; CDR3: CASSPIKGTSGNNEQFF; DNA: TGTGCCAGCAGCCCAATTAAAGGGACTAGCGGTAACAATGAGCAGTTCTTC
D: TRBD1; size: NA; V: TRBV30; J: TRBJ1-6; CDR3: CAWRRGQGNSPLHF; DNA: TGTGCCTGGAGAAGGGGACAGGGCAATTCACCCCTCCACTTT